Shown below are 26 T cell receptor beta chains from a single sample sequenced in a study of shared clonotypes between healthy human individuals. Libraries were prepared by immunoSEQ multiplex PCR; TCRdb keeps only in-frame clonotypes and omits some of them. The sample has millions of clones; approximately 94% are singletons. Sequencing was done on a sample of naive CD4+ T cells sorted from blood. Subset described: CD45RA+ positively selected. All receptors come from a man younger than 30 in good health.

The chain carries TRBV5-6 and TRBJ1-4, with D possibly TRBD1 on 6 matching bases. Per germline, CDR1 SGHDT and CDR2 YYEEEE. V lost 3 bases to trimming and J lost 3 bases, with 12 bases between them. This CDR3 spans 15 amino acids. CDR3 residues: CASSSAGAANEKLFF. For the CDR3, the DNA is TGTGCCAGCAGCTCCGCAGGGGCGGCTAATGAAAAACTGTTTTTT.

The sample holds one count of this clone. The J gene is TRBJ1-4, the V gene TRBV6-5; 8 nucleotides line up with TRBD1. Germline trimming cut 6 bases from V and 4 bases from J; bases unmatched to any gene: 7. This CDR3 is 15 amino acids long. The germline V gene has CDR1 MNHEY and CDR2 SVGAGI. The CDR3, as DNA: TGTGCCAGCAGGCCTACAGGGGGATTTAATGAAAAACTGTTTTTT. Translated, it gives CASRPTGGFNEKLFF.

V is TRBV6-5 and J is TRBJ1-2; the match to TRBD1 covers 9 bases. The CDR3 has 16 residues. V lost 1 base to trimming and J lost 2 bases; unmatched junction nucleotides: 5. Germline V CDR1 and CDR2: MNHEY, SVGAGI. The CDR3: CASSYLGGQGNYGYTF. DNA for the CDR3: TGTGCCAGCAGTTACTTAGGGGGACAGGGCAACTATGGCTACACCTTC.

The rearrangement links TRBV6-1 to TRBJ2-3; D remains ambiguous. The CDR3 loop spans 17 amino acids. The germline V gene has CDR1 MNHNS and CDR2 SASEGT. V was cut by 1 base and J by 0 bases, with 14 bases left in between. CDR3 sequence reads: CASSEVWAPTSTDTQYF. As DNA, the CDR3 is TGTGCCAGCAGTGAAGTGTGGGCGCCGACTAGCACAGATACGCAGTATTTT.

The CDR3 is CASSYPDRRAGNTIYF. The CDR3 DNA sequence: TGTGCCAGCAGTTACCCGGACAGGCGGGCTGGAAACACCATATATTTT. V gene TRBV6-5 combines with J gene TRBJ1-3; 7 bases align to TRBD1. In germline, CDR1 is MNHEY, CDR2 SVGAGI. V gave up 2 bases and J gave up 2 bases; unmatched junction bases: 6. This CDR3 is 16 amino acids long.

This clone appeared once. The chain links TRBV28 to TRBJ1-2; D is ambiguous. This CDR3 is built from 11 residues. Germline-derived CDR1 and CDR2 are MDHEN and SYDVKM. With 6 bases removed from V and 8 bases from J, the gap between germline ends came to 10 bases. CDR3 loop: CASSPSGGYTF. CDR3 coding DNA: TGTGCCAGCAGCCCCAGCGGCGGCTACACCTTC.

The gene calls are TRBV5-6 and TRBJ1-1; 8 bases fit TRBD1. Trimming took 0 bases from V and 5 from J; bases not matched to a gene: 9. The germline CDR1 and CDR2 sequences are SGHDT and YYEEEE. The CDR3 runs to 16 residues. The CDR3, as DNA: TGTGCCAGCAGCTTGGATATTCAGGGGGCGTGGACTGAAGCTTTCTTT. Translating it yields CASSLDIQGAWTEAFF.

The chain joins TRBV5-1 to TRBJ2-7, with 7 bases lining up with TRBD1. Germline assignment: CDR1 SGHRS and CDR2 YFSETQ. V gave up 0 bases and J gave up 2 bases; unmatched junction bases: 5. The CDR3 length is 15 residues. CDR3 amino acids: CASSLDAGTAYEQYF. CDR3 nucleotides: TGCGCCAGCAGCTTGGACGCCGGGACAGCCTACGAGCAGTACTTC.

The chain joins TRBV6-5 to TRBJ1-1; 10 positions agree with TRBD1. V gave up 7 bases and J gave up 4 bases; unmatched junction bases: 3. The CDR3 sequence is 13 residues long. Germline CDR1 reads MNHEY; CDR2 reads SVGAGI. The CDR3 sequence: CASNRQGATEAFF. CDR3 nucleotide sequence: TGTGCCAGCAACAGACAGGGGGCCACTGAAGCTTTCTTT.

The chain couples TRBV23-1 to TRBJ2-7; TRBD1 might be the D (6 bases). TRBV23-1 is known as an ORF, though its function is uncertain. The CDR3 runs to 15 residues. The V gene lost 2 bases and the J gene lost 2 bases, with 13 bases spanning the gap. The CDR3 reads CASSQRGGPTYEQYF. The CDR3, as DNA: TGCGCCAGCAGTCAACGAGGGGGACCGACCTACGAGCAGTACTTC.

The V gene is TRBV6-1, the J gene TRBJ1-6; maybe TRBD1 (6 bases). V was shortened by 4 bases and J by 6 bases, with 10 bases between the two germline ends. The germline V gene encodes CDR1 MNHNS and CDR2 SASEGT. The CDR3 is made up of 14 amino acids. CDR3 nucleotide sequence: TGTGCCAGCAGTGTCGGGACACCTAATTCACCCCTCCACTTT. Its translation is CASSVGTPNSPLHF.

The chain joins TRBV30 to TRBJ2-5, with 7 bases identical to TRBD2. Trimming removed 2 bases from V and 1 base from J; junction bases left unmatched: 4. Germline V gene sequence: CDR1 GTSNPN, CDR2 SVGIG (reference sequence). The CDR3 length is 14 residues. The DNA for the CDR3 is TGTGCCTGGAGTTGGATAGCGGGCCAAGAGACCCAGTACTTC. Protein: CAWSWIAGQETQYF.

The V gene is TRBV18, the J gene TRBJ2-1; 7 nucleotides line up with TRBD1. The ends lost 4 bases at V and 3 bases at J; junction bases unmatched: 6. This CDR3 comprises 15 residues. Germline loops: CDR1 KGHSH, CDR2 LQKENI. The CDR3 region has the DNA TGTGCCAGCTCACGAGGACAGGCTGTCTACAATGAGCAGTTCTTC. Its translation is CASSRGQAVYNEQFF. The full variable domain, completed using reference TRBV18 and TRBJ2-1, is NAGVMQNPRHLVRRRGQEARLRCSPMKGHSHVYWYRQLPEEGLKFMVYLQKENIIDESGMPKERFSAEFPKEGPSILRIQQVVRGDSAAYFCASSRGQAVYNEQFFGPGTRLTVL.

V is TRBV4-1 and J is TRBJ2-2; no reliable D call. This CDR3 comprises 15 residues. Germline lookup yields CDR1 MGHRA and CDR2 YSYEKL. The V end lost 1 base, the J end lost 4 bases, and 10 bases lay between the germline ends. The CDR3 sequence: CASSQGDWSTGELFF. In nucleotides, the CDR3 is TGCGCCAGCAGCCAAGGTGACTGGAGCACCGGGGAGCTGTTTTTT.

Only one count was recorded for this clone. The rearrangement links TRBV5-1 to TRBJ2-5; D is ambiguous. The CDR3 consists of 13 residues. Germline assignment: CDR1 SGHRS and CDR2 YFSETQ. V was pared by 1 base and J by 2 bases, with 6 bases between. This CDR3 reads CASSLTAQETQYF. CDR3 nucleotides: TGCGCCAGCAGCTTGACAGCTCAAGAGACCCAGTACTTC.

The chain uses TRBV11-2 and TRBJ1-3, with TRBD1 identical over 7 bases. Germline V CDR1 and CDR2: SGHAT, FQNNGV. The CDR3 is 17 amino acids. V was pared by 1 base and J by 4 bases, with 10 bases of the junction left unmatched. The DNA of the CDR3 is TGTGCCAGCAGCTTAGTTCCGGGACAGCGCATCGGAAACACCATATATTTT. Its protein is CASSLVPGQRIGNTIYF.

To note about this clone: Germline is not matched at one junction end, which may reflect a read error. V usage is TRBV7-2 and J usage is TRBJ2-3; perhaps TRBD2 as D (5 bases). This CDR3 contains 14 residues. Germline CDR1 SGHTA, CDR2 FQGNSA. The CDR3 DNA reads TGTGCCAGCAGATTAGAGGGCAGCACAGATACGCAGTATTTT. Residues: CASRLEGSTDTQYF.

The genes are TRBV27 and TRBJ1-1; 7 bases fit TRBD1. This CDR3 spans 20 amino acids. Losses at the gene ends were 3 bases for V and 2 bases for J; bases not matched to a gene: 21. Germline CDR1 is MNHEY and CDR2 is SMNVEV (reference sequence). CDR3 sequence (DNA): TGTGCCAGCAGTTTGGGCAGGGGGAAAAGTGGAGGCCGATTTAACACTGAAGCTTTCTTT. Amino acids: CASSLGRGKSGGRFNTEAFF.

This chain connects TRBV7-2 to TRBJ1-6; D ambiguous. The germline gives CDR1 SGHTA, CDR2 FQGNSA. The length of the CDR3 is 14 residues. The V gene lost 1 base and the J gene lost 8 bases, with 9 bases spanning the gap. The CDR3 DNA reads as TGTGCCAGCAGCTTAGGTCTGGGGTATTCACCCCTCCACTTT. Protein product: CASSLGLGYSPLHF.

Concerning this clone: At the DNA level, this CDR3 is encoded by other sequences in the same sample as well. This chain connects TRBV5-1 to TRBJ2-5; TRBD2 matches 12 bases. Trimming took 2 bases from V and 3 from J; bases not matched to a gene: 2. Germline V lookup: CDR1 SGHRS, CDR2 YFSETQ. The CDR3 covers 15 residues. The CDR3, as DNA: TGCGCCAGCAGCTTAGGACTAGCGGGGAAAGAGACCCAGTACTTC. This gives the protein CASSLGLAGKETQYF.

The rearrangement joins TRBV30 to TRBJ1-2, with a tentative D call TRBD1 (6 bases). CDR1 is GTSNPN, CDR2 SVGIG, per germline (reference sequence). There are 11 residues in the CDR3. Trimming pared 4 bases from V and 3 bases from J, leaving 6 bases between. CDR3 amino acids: CAWNRDYGYTF. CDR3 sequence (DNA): TGTGCCTGGAACAGGGACTATGGCTACACCTTC.

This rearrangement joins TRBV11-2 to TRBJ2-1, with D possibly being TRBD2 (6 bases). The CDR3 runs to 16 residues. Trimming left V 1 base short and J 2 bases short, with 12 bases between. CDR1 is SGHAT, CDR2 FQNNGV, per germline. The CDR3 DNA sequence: TGTGCCAGCAGCTTAGGGGCGGGATTAGCCTACAATGAGCAGTTCTTC. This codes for CASSLGAGLAYNEQFF.

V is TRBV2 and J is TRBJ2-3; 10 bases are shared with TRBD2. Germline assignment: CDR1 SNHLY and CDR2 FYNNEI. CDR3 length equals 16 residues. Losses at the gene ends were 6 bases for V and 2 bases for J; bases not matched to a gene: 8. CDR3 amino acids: CASRLSGGLNTDTQYF. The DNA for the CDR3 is TGTGCCAGCAGACTTAGCGGGGGGCTCAACACAGATACGCAGTATTTT.

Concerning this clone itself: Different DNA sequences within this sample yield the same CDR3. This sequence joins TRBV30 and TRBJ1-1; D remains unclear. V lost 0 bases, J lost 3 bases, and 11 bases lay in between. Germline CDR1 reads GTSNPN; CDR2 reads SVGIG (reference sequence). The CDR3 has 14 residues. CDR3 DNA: TGTGCCTGGAGTGTAGGAAGGGTCGACACTGAAGCTTTCTTT. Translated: CAWSVGRVDTEAFF. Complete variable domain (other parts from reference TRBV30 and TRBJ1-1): SQTIHQWPATLVQPVGSPLSLECTVEGTSNPNLYWYRQAAGRGLQLLFYSVGIGQISSEVPQNLSASRPQDRQFILSSKKLLLSDSGFYLCAWSVGRVDTEAFFGQGTRLTVV.

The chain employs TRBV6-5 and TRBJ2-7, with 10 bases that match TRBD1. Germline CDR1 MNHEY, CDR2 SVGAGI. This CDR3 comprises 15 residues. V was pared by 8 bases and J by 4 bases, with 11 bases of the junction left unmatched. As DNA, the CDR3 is TGTGCCAGCGGTCGTTCGGGACAGGGGATATACGAGCAGTACTTC. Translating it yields CASGRSGQGIYEQYF.

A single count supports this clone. In DNA form, the CDR3 reads TGTGCCAGCAGGATGGGACTGGCTATGGGAGATACGCAGTATTTT. Translation gives CASRMGLAMGDTQYF. The V gene is TRBV27, the J gene TRBJ2-3, with D maybe TRBD2 (6 bases). Germline CDR1 reads MNHEY; CDR2 reads SMNVEV (reference sequence). The CDR3 covers 15 residues. Deletions cut 6 bases from V and 5 bases from J, with 18 bases between.